Detailed here is one TCR beta chain. What it recognizes is unknown. The protocol was immunoSEQ multiplex PCR, while the TCRdb copy is restricted to in-frame clones and leaves out a portion. The profile shows tens of thousands of clones, roughly 86% of them singletons. The data belong to a study of identifying expanded T cells in peripheral blood. Whole-study results and caveats: Approximately two-week clone count variance significantly increased as total template count grew. Differentially abundant clones: around 1.2 between replicates, just under 17 at roughly 2 weeks, 18 to 20 at four.

Collection occurred without any documented infections or immune events in donors. This CDR3 comprises 15 residues. The V gene's germline CDR1 is SGHDT and CDR2 YYEEEE. Trimming at V came to 4 bases and at J to 2 bases, leaving 6 bases not matched to a gene. Sequencing input: blood. The chain recombines TRBV5-6 with TRBJ1-3, with 7 nucleotides matching TRBD1. This TCR was recovered from a person aged 18 to 70 in good health. The CDR3 loop reads CASSPYDRAGNTIYF. In DNA, the CDR3 is TGTGCCAGCAGCCCTTACGACAGGGCTGGAAACACCATATATTTT.